The 18 T cell receptor beta chains reported below all come from one sample, sequenced in a study of cytomegalovirus exposure and HLA in healthy donors. Primers: 60 Vbeta forward and 13 Jbeta reverse. Some clones are missing from TCRdb's copy, which holds only in-frame ones; the method was immunoSEQ multiplex PCR. Of about 85,000 clones in the sample, roughly 80% were seen once. Sequencing was performed on PBMCs. The receptors shown here come from a man in his fifties or sixties in good health and CMV-seropositive.

The V and J genes are TRBV19 and TRBJ2-1; 10 bases are shared with TRBD2. The germline gives CDR1 LNHDA, CDR2 SQIVND (reference sequence). The CDR3 length is 15 residues. V was clipped by 7 bases and J by 7 bases; unmatched bases: 10. CDR3 coding DNA: TGTGCCAGTACCACCGGGACTAGCGAGGGAAATGAGCAGTTCTTC. Protein product: CASTTGTSEGNEQFF.

The V gene is TRBV6-1, the J gene TRBJ2-3; 12 bases agree with TRBD2. CDR1 MNHNS and CDR2 SASEGT come from the germline V gene. This CDR3 region has 15 residues. With 6 bases clipped from V and 0 bases from J, the junction kept 1 base outside the gene matches. CDR3 sequence (DNA): TGTGCCAGCAGGGGGACTAGCGGGAGCACAGATACGCAGTATTTT. This codes for CASRGTSGSTDTQYF.

This chain connects TRBV19 to TRBJ1-1; 11 nucleotides align to TRBD1. V shed 5 bases, J shed 2 bases, and the junction held 1 base outside the gene matches. Germline CDR1 LNHDA, CDR2 SQIVND (reference sequence). The CDR3 covers 14 residues. The CDR3 sequence: CASSRTGGNTEAFF. The CDR3 DNA is TGTGCCAGTAGTCGGACAGGGGGCAACACTGAAGCTTTCTTT.

J is TRBJ2-3 and V is TRBV11-2; the D is unclear. CDR1 and CDR2 from the germline V gene are SGHAT and FQNNGV. The CDR3 covers 14 residues. Trimming left V 0 bases short and J 4 bases short, with 8 bases between. The CDR3 sequence is CASSLDIRSDTQYF. The DNA of the CDR3 is TGTGCCAGCAGCTTAGATATTCGGTCAGATACGCAGTATTTT. The full variable domain, with the rest looked up from reference TRBV11-2 and TRBJ2-3, is EAGVAQSPRYKIIEKRQSVAFWCNPISGHATLYWYQQILGQGPKLLIQFQNNGVVDDSQLPKDRFSAERLKGVDSTLKIQPAKLEDSAVYLCASSLDIRSDTQYFGPGTRLTVL.

V gene TRBV7-3 combines with J gene TRBJ2-1; 8 nucleotides agree with TRBD1. Looked up from germline, CDR1 is SGHTA and CDR2 is FQGTGA. The J segment lost 2 bases and the V segment lost 5 bases, leaving 2 bases of the junction unmatched. The length of the CDR3 is 14 residues. The CDR3: CASSMGQAYNEQFF. DNA of the CDR3: TGTGCCAGCAGCATGGGACAGGCCTACAATGAGCAGTTCTTC.

CDR3 residues: CASSSESYRYHSGANVLTF. The CDR3 bases are TGTGCCAGCAGCTCCGAGTCTTACCGGTACCACTCTGGGGCCAACGTCCTGACTTTC. The chain recombines TRBV5-6 with TRBJ2-6; D remains ambiguous. Looked up from germline, CDR1 is SGHDT and CDR2 is YYEEEE. The CDR3 loop spans 19 amino acids. V lost 3 bases and J lost 0, with 19 bases in between.

The rearrangement uses TRBV4-3 and TRBJ2-7; TRBD2 aligns across 11 bases. The CDR3 is 15 amino acids. Germline CDR1 LGHNA, CDR2 YSLEER. V lost 0 bases to trimming and J lost 3 bases; unmatched junction nucleotides: 1. The CDR3 region is CASSQEGTSGYEQYF. The CDR3 nucleotides read TGCGCCAGCAGCCAAGAGGGGACTAGCGGCTACGAGCAGTACTTC.

This clone was seen only once. V gene TRBV6-5 combines with J gene TRBJ2-1; tentatively, D is TRBD1 (5 bases). Trimming removed 5 bases from V and 13 bases from J, with 21 bases in between. The CDR3 loop spans 14 amino acids. CDR1 is MNHEY, CDR2 SVGAGI, per germline. Here the CDR3 DNA reads TGTGCCAGCAGTCGAGAGGATCTAGGCCAGGGTCAGTTCTTC. Protein sequence: CASSREDLGQGQFF.

This sequence joins TRBV11-2 and TRBJ2-1, with 7 bases that match TRBD2. CDR3 length: 16 amino acids. Germline V gene data show CDR1 as SGHAT and CDR2 as FQNNGV. Germline trimming cut 1 base from V and 2 bases from J; bases unmatched to any gene: 5. CDR3 DNA sequence: TGTGCCAGCAGCTTAGGGCTAGCGGAGGCCTACAATGAGCAGTTCTTC. Encoded protein: CASSLGLAEAYNEQFF.

The chain joins TRBV5-6 to TRBJ1-1, with D possibly being TRBD1 (5 bases). Germline CDR1 and CDR2: SGHDT and YYEEEE. The CDR3 runs to 13 residues. Trimming removed 4 bases at V and 7 bases at J, with 14 bases between. The CDR3 region is CASSPRRDGEAFF. CDR3 bases: TGTGCCAGCAGCCCCCGCAGGGATGGTGAAGCTTTCTTT.

This clone appeared once. Other nucleotide sequences from this sample produce the same CDR3. The V call is TRBV5-1, the J call TRBJ2-1, with TRBD2 matching 10 bases. This CDR3 has 15 residues. Trimming took 4 bases from V and 7 from J; bases not matched to a gene: 8. Germline-derived CDR1 and CDR2 are SGHRS and YFSETQ. The chain's CDR3 is CASSALAGIGNEQFF. The DNA for the CDR3 is TGCGCCAGCAGCGCACTAGCGGGAATTGGGAATGAGCAGTTCTTC.

The chain joins TRBV30 to TRBJ2-7; TRBD1 aligns across 7 bases. In germline, CDR1 is GTSNPN, CDR2 SVGIG (reference sequence). Unmatched junction bases numbered 9, after V lost 4 bases and J lost 6 bases. This CDR3 has 13 residues. CDR3 residues: CAWTKTGIREQYF. Written as DNA, the CDR3 is TGTGCCTGGACCAAGACAGGGATTCGCGAGCAGTACTTC.

This chain links TRBV5-1 with TRBJ2-5, with 7 bases lining up with TRBD2. This CDR3 region has 14 residues. Per the germline V gene, CDR1 is SGHRS and CDR2 is YFSETQ. V dropped 4 bases and J dropped 11; count of bases not matched to a gene: 14. This CDR3 reads CASSPSSTSGDQYF. The CDR3 DNA reads TGCGCCAGCAGCCCTTCCTCGACCAGCGGGGATCAGTACTTC.

This chain joins TRBV6-5 and TRBJ1-6; D is undetermined. The V end was cut by 8 bases, the J end by 7 bases, with 12 bases between. Germline values: CDR1 MNHEY, CDR2 SVGAGI. The CDR3 contains 13 residues. Here the CDR3 DNA reads TGTGCCAGCCGACGGACTCAAAATTCACCCCTCCACTTT. It yields the protein CASRRTQNSPLHF.

The chain recombines TRBV2 with TRBJ2-1; TRBD2 agrees at 8 bases. The V segment lost 7 bases and the J segment 7 bases; nucleotides outside the gene matches: 12. Per germline, CDR1 SNHLY and CDR2 FYNNEI. CDR3 length: 15 amino acids. The CDR3 reads CASTHTQRESNEQFF. The CDR3 DNA reads as TGTGCCAGCACCCACACTCAGCGGGAGAGTAATGAGCAGTTCTTC.

The chain recombines TRBV2 with TRBJ2-1, with D maybe TRBD1 (5 bases). V shed 8 bases and J shed 5 bases, with 16 bases lying between them. The germline V gene has CDR1 SNHLY and CDR2 FYNNEI. CDR3 length: 14 amino acids. Here the CDR3 DNA reads TGTGCCAGCCGAATAGGGGTTGTAGACAATGAGCAGTTCTTC. This gives the protein CASRIGVVDNEQFF.

There are a few counts of this clone. The gene calls are TRBV19 and TRBJ1-2, with TRBD1 as a possible D gene (6 bases). V was shortened by 3 bases and J by 4 bases, with 9 bases between the two germline ends. The CDR3 is 13 amino acids. CDR1 is LNHDA, CDR2 SQIVND, per germline (reference sequence). The CDR3 spells CASSMQGPYGYTF. CDR3 nucleotides: TGTGCCAGTAGTATGCAGGGGCCCTATGGCTACACCTTC.

The rearrangement uses TRBV7-9 and TRBJ2-7, with TRBD1 matching over 8 bases. Germline trimming cut 5 bases from V and 3 bases from J; bases unmatched to any gene: 3. Germline CDR1 SEHNR, CDR2 FQNEAQ (reference sequence). This CDR3 spans 13 amino acids. The CDR3 DNA reads TGTGCCAGCAGCGACAGGGGTGGCTACGAGCAGTACTTC. This sequence encodes CASSDRGGYEQYF.